This TCR beta chain was identified in a study of cytomegalovirus exposure and HLA in healthy donors. Though probably carrying unrecorded immune exposures, donors were nominally healthy at sampling. Of note for this clone: Its antigen is unidentified.

Findings of the study overall: A missense DCLRE1C variant was associated with V- and J-gene trimming of TCR beta chains in a later analysis, and an independent cohort replicated the association.

This CDR3 comprises 20 residues. Germline V gene data show CDR1 as SGHRS and CDR2 as YFSETQ. The V segment lost 3 bases and the J segment 5 bases; nucleotides outside the gene matches: 21. PCR used 60 Vbeta primers and 13 Jbeta primers. Here immunoSEQ multiplex PCR was the method, and the copy in TCRdb shows in-frame clones only, minus some. The sample yields over 100,000 clones, around three quarters seen once. Input material: PBMCs. The chain links TRBV5-1 to TRBJ2-5; 11 bases match TRBD2. The sequence derives from a woman under 30 in good health and CMV-seropositive. The CDR3, as DNA: TGCGCCAGCAGCTGGCCTAGAGCTATTCCGGGACTAGCGGTGTTGGAGACCCAGTACTTC. Its protein is CASSWPRAIPGLAVLETQYF.